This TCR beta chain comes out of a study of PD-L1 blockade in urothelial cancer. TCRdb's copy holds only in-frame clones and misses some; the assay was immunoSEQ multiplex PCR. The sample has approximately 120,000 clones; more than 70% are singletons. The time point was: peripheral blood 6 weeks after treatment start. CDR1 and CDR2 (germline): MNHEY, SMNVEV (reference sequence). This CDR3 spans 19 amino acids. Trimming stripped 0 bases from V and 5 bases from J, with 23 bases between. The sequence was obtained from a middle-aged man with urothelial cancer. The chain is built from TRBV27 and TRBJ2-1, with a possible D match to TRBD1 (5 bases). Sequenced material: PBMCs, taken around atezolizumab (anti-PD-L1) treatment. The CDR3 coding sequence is TGTGCCAGCAGTTTATCTTCAGGGATACCCCCATCCTTCCACAATGAGCAGTTCTTC. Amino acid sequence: CASSLSSGIPPSFHNEQFF.